This is a list of T cell receptor beta chains from one sample in a study of blood T cell repertoires in COVID-19. Clones were read by immunoSEQ multiplex PCR, and TCRdb kept only the in-frame ones, dropping some. The table has 250,000 or so clones, approximately 80% seen once. Input material: peripheral blood. The source of these receptors is a man aged 40-55 years who had recovered from COVID-19. CDR3s include the opening cysteine and the closing phenylalanine or tryptophan. Each record gives: CDR3 DNA, CDR3 protein, clone size, V gene, D gene, J gene. D genes are given only for firm matches. Clone size is given for some rows only: seen once, a few or many times, or a class if the clone is expanded.

TGCAGCGTCACGGACAGCTACAATCAGCCCCAGCATTTT | CSVTDSYNQPQHF | . | TRBV29-1 | . | TRBJ1-5
TGTGCCTGGATGTCCCTGGTAGCGGGGGCCGGGAGCTCCTACAATGAGCAGTTCTTC | CAWMSLVAGAGSSYNEQFF | . | TRBV30 | TRBD2 | TRBJ2-1
TGTGCCTGGACCATATGGGGGGACTTGGGCACTGAAGCTTTCTTT | CAWTIWGDLGTEAFF | . | TRBV30 | . | TRBJ1-1
TGTGCCACCAGCAGAGCCAACAATGAGCAGTTCTTC | CATSRANNEQFF | . | TRBV15 | . | TRBJ2-1
TGTGCCTGGAGTCCTAGAGGCGATGAGCAGTTCTTC | CAWSPRGDEQFF | . | TRBV30 | . | TRBJ2-1
TGTGCCAGCTGGACTAGCGGGGCCCGAGGCGCAGATACGCAGTATTTT | CASWTSGARGADTQYF | . | TRBV5-8 | TRBD2 | TRBJ2-3
TGCAGCGTGGTCGGGCAGGGCGGAGAAAAACTGTTTTTT | CSVVGQGGEKLFF | . | TRBV29-1 | . | TRBJ1-4
TGCGCCAGCAGATCCCAGTGCCCTTCGTACAATGAGCAGTTCTTC | CASRSQCPSYNEQFF | . | TRBV10-1 | . | TRBJ2-1
TGTGCCAGCAGCCAATTCCCCGTAACTAGCGGGAGAATTGGGGCCAACGTCCTGACTTTC | CASSQFPVTSGRIGANVLTF | . | TRBV14 | TRBD2 | TRBJ2-6
TGTGCCAGCAGCTGGGGGGACGGCACTGAAGCTTTCTTT | CASSWGDGTEAFF | . | TRBV5-6 | . | TRBJ1-1
TGCGCCAGCAGAGAAGGTGCGGGTGGACTCTCCTACAATGAGCAGTTCTTC | CASREGAGGLSYNEQFF | . | TRBV5-1 | . | TRBJ2-1
TGTGCCAGCAGCAACGGCCAGGCTGGGCAGCCCCAGCATTTT | CASSNGQAGQPQHF | . | TRBV7-2 | . | TRBJ1-5
TGTGCCAGCAGCCACCTAGCGGGAGTCCATGAGCAGTTCTTC | CASSHLAGVHEQFF | few | TRBV3-1/TRBV3-2 | TRBD2 | TRBJ2-1
TGTGCCAGTAGTATACAGGCTAACTATGGCTACACCTTC | CASSIQANYGYTF | . | TRBV19 | . | TRBJ1-2
TGCGCCAGCAGCTCCTGGGGACAGGGTTCCGAATCCTACGAGCAGTACTTC | CASSSWGQGSESYEQYF | once | TRBV5-1 | TRBD1 | TRBJ2-7
TGTGCCAGCAGTGCGCTCAGGGGGCGCGGGACAGATACGCAGTATTTT | CASSALRGRGTDTQYF | . | TRBV27 | TRBD1 | TRBJ2-3
TGTGCCAGCAGCTTAGTACTAGAGAGTCCCTACAATGAGCAGTTCTTC | CASSLVLESPYNEQFF | . | TRBV11-2 | . | TRBJ2-1
TGTGCCAGCAGTTCAGGTTCAACTAATGAAAAACTGTTTTTT | CASSSGSTNEKLFF | . | TRBV28 | . | TRBJ1-4
TGTGCCAGTAATTGGGAGCATAGCAATCAGCCCCAGCATTTT | CASNWEHSNQPQHF | few | TRBV19 | . | TRBJ1-5
TGTGCCAGCAGCTTAGATGGAGCGGGGCGGTTTAAGGAGCAGTTCTTC | CASSLDGAGRFKEQFF | . | TRBV7-2 | TRBD2 | TRBJ2-1
TGTGCCAGCAGCTTCGGACTAGCGGGGGACAATGAGCAGTTCTTC | CASSFGLAGDNEQFF | . | TRBV7-2 | TRBD2 | TRBJ2-1
TGTGCCAGCAGCTTATTTGCTAGCGGGGGCCCTAAGGGAGAGACCCAGTACTTC | CASSLFASGGPKGETQYF | . | TRBV7-2 | TRBD2 | TRBJ2-5
TGTGCCAGCAGCCAAACCGGGACAGGGTCCGAGCAGTACTTC | CASSQTGTGSEQYF | . | TRBV9 | TRBD1 | TRBJ2-7
TGTGCCTGGAACAGGGTGGAGATTTTTAACTATGGCTACACCTTC | CAWNRVEIFNYGYTF | . | TRBV30 | . | TRBJ1-2
TGTGCCAGCAGGAAGACAGGTGGAACTAGCACAGATACGCAGTATTTT | CASRKTGGTSTDTQYF | . | TRBV5-6 | . | TRBJ2-3
TGCGCCAGCAGTGAGTCGAGCTTTGGCGGCTACAATGAGCAGTTCTTC | CASSESSFGGYNEQFF | . | TRBV10-1 | . | TRBJ2-1
TGTGCCAGCAGCCAAGCCCGGGGGACTAGCGACCGCACAGATACGCAGTATTTT | CASSQARGTSDRTDTQYF | . | TRBV3-1/TRBV3-2 | TRBD2 | TRBJ2-3
TGTGCCAGCATTCCATGGACTAGGAGGTATGATACGCAGTATTTT | CASIPWTRRYDTQYF | . | TRBV5-6 | TRBD2 | TRBJ2-3
TGTGCCAGCAGCGGACCCAGGGGACAGCCCCAGCATTTT | CASSGPRGQPQHF | . | TRBV5-6 | . | TRBJ1-5
TGTGCCAGCAGCGTAACCGGGACAGAGACCTACAATGAGCAGTTCTTC | CASSVTGTETYNEQFF | once | TRBV9 | TRBD1 | TRBJ2-1
TGTGCCAGCAGCCCCCAAGCGGTGGGAACCCCTGTTGGCTACACCTTC | CASSPQAVGTPVGYTF | . | TRBV7-2 | . | TRBJ1-2
TGTGCCAGCAGCCCAGACAGGGGATCCTACAATGAGCAGTTCTTC | CASSPDRGSYNEQFF | . | TRBV7-2 | TRBD1 | TRBJ2-1
TGTGCCAGCCGGGGCGGGGGGGCAAGTGATACGCAGTATTTT | CASRGGGASDTQYF | . | TRBV9 | TRBD2 | TRBJ2-3
TGTGCCAGCAGCGAAGTCGGCCGGGGGGCAGTTGAAAAACTGTTTTTT | CASSEVGRGAVEKLFF | . | TRBV14 | . | TRBJ1-4
TGTGCCTGGCGAGCGGGAGCGAACGAGCAGTACTTC | CAWRAGANEQYF | once | TRBV30 | TRBD2 | TRBJ2-7
TGTGCCAGCAGCCCAGATTCGGGTTACGAAAAACTGTTTTTT | CASSPDSGYEKLFF | . | TRBV7-2 | . | TRBJ1-4